A selection of T cell receptor beta chains follows, all from one sample in a study of cytomegalovirus exposure and HLA in healthy donors. Clones were read by immunoSEQ multiplex PCR, and TCRdb kept only the in-frame ones, dropping some. The repertoire holds 120,000 to 150,000 clones, with roughly nine tenths as singletons. Specimen: PBMCs. Receptors were obtained from a man younger than 35 in good health and CMV-seronegative. Each CDR3 is given with its conserved first and last residue. Each record gives: J gene, D gene, V gene, clone size, CDR3 DNA, CDR3 protein. The D gene is left open where the match is weak. Size values are once, few and many counts, or a class for expanded clones, and some rows have none.

J: TRBJ1-5
D: TRBD1
V: TRBV2
size: .
DNA: TGTGCCAGCAGTGATTGGGCAGGGGACAGTCAGCCCCAGCATTTT
CDR3: CASSDWAGDSQPQHF

J: TRBJ1-1
D: TRBD1
V: TRBV6-5
size: .
DNA: TGTGCCAGCAGTAGGACAGGGTACACTGAAGCTTTCTTT
CDR3: CASSRTGYTEAFF

J: TRBJ1-3
D: .
V: TRBV30
size: .
DNA: TGTGCCTGGAGTGCAGGCGGGACTCGGGAGAGCTCTGGAAACACCATATATTTT
CDR3: CAWSAGGTRESSGNTIYF

J: TRBJ2-7
D: .
V: TRBV11-2
size: .
DNA: TGTGCCAGCAGCTCGCTAACCTACGAGCAGTACTTC
CDR3: CASSSLTYEQYF

J: TRBJ2-5
D: TRBD2
V: TRBV29-1
size: .
DNA: TGCAGCGTTGCCCAGAGCGGGGGTGAGACCCAGTACTTC
CDR3: CSVAQSGGETQYF

J: TRBJ2-6
D: .
V: TRBV28
size: .
DNA: TGTGCCAGCAGCCCAGCGGGTGGGGACTCTGGGGCCAACGTCCTGACTTTC
CDR3: CASSPAGGDSGANVLTF

J: TRBJ2-7
D: TRBD2
V: TRBV15
size: .
DNA: TGTGCCACCAGCCCCCGGACTAGCGGTTACGAGCAGTACTTC
CDR3: CATSPRTSGYEQYF

J: TRBJ2-7
D: TRBD2
V: TRBV12-5
size: few
DNA: TGTGCTAGTGAGGGGCTAGCGGACGAGCAGTACTTC
CDR3: CASEGLADEQYF

J: TRBJ2-7
D: TRBD2
V: TRBV29-1
size: .
DNA: TGCAGCGTTGGGACTAGCGGGACTTCGGAGCAGTACTTC
CDR3: CSVGTSGTSEQYF

J: TRBJ1-2
D: .
V: TRBV27
size: .
DNA: TGTGCCAGCAGGGGACTTAACTATGGCTACACCTTC
CDR3: CASRGLNYGYTF

J: TRBJ2-7
D: .
V: TRBV19
size: .
DNA: TGTGCCAGTAGTATCGACCGCGGCTACGAGCAGTACTTC
CDR3: CASSIDRGYEQYF

J: TRBJ1-2
D: .
V: TRBV5-1
size: .
DNA: TGCGCCAGCAGCTCGATACAGAGCTATGGCTACACCTTC
CDR3: CASSSIQSYGYTF

J: TRBJ2-1
D: .
V: TRBV19
size: .
DNA: TGTGCCAGTAGTATAGGTGGCGGAACCTCCTACAATGAGCAGTTCTTC
CDR3: CASSIGGGTSYNEQFF

J: TRBJ1-1
D: .
V: TRBV7-2
size: .
DNA: TGTGCCAGCAGCCAAGGGGTGAGGACTGAAGCTTTCTTT
CDR3: CASSQGVRTEAFF

J: TRBJ1-2
D: .
V: TRBV25-1
size: once
DNA: TGTGCCAGCAGAGAAACGGTTAGAGATGGCTACACCTTC
CDR3: CASRETVRDGYTF

J: TRBJ2-7
D: .
V: TRBV27
size: .
DNA: TGTGCCAGCAGTTCGTATGACAGGCCGACCTACGAGCAGTACTTC
CDR3: CASSSYDRPTYEQYF

J: TRBJ2-1
D: .
V: TRBV4-3
size: .
DNA: TGCGCCAGCAGCCAAGACACAGCCAACAATGAGCAGTTCTTC
CDR3: CASSQDTANNEQFF

J: TRBJ1-1
D: TRBD1
V: TRBV7-9
size: .
DNA: TGTGCCAGCAGCGTAGGGACAGGGGGATACACTGAAGCTTTCTTT
CDR3: CASSVGTGGYTEAFF

J: TRBJ2-5
D: TRBD2
V: TRBV10-3
size: .
DNA: TGTGCCATCAGCCGGTACGGGACTAGCGGGCAAGAGACCCAGTACTTC
CDR3: CAISRYGTSGQETQYF

J: TRBJ1-5
D: TRBD1
V: TRBV12-5
size: .
DNA: TGTGCTAGTGGTCCCCAGACAGGGGTTCAGCCCCAGCATTTT
CDR3: CASGPQTGVQPQHF

J: TRBJ1-4
D: TRBD1
V: TRBV2
size: .
DNA: TGTGCCACCAGGACAGGATCAACTAATGAAAAACTGTTTTTT
CDR3: CATRTGSTNEKLFF

J: TRBJ2-1
D: .
V: TRBV7-2
size: .
DNA: TGTGCCAGCAGCTTACAGGCTGCCTACTCCTACAATGAGCAGTTCTTC
CDR3: CASSLQAAYSYNEQFF

J: TRBJ2-2
D: TRBD2
V: TRBV7-8
size: .
DNA: TGTGCCAGCAGCTCCTTAGGGAGCGGGGGACCCGGGGAGCTGTTTTTT
CDR3: CASSSLGSGGPGELFF

J: TRBJ1-5
D: .
V: TRBV21-1
size: .
DNA: TGTGCCAGCAGCAAAGTCGGGAATTCAACCAGTAGCAATCAGCCCCAGCATTTT
CDR3: CASSKVGNSTSSNQPQHF

J: TRBJ1-1
D: .
V: TRBV28
size: few
DNA: TGTGCCAGCAGTTTTGCAGGGTCGCTTGAAGCTTTCTTT
CDR3: CASSFAGSLEAFF

J: TRBJ2-1
D: .
V: TRBV7-9
size: .
DNA: TGTGCCAGCAGCCGCCCTACAGGGAGCTCCTACAATGAGCAGTTCTTC
CDR3: CASSRPTGSSYNEQFF

J: TRBJ2-7
D: .
V: TRBV12-5
size: .
DNA: TGTGCTAGTGGCCATGACAAGTCCTACGAGCAGTACTTC
CDR3: CASGHDKSYEQYF

J: TRBJ1-1
D: .
V: TRBV5-1
size: .
DNA: TGCGCCAGCAGCTTCCTTACAGCCACTGAAGCTTTCTTT
CDR3: CASSFLTATEAFF

J: TRBJ1-1
D: .
V: TRBV5-1
size: .
DNA: TGCGCCAGCAGCTTGGAAACAGGCTTGAACACTGAAGCTTTCTTT
CDR3: CASSLETGLNTEAFF

J: TRBJ1-1
D: .
V: TRBV9
size: .
DNA: TGTGCCAGCAGCCATAGGGGAAACACTGAAGCTTTCTTT
CDR3: CASSHRGNTEAFF

J: TRBJ2-1
D: .
V: TRBV29-1
size: few
DNA: TGCAGCGTTGAAGGAGATCGGGACAATGAGCAGTTCTTC
CDR3: CSVEGDRDNEQFF

J: TRBJ2-5
D: TRBD1
V: TRBV7-9
size: .
DNA: TGTGCCAGCAGCTTAGTAGGGGGCGGTGAGACCCAGTACTTC
CDR3: CASSLVGGGETQYF

J: TRBJ1-1
D: .
V: TRBV28
size: .
DNA: TGTGCCAGCAGTAGCGGCAACACTGAAGCTTTCTTT
CDR3: CASSSGNTEAFF

J: TRBJ2-1
D: .
V: TRBV2
size: few
DNA: TGTGCCAGCACAGGCGACAGCTCCTACAATGAGCAGTTCTTC
CDR3: CASTGDSSYNEQFF

J: TRBJ2-7
D: .
V: TRBV5-1
size: .
DNA: TGCGCCAGCAGCTTAGTTGAGCGGAGCCTCTACGAGCAGTACTTC
CDR3: CASSLVERSLYEQYF

J: TRBJ1-2
D: .
V: TRBV19
size: .
DNA: TGTGCCAGTAAGTTGGAGGGGAACTATGGCTACACCTTC
CDR3: CASKLEGNYGYTF

J: TRBJ2-1
D: TRBD2
V: TRBV9
size: .
DNA: TGTGCCAGCAGCCCCCTGCCGGGGGGGAATGAGCAGTTCTTC
CDR3: CASSPLPGGNEQFF

J: TRBJ1-4
D: .
V: TRBV2
size: .
DNA: TGTGCCAGACAGGGAAGGGGAAATGAAAAACTGTTTTTT
CDR3: CARQGRGNEKLFF

J: TRBJ2-1
D: TRBD2
V: TRBV7-9
size: .
DNA: TGTGCCAGCAGCCTCGGGACTAGCAGCTACAATGAGCAGTTCTTC
CDR3: CASSLGTSSYNEQFF

J: TRBJ2-7
D: TRBD2
V: TRBV7-8
size: once
DNA: TGTGCCAGCAGTTCCGGACTAGAAGCCTACTACGAGCAGTACTTC
CDR3: CASSSGLEAYYEQYF

J: TRBJ1-5
D: TRBD1
V: TRBV7-8
size: .
DNA: TGTGCCAGCAGCTTCGGACAGGGGGCGCGTCAGCCCCAGCATTTT
CDR3: CASSFGQGARQPQHF